The rows below give T cell receptor beta chains drawn from one sample of a study of Ad26.COV2.S vaccination and SARS-CoV-2 variants. Some clones are missing from TCRdb's copy, which holds only in-frame ones; the method was immunoSEQ multiplex PCR. The sample has 300,000 to 400,000 clones, about 92% seen once. The specimen was peripheral blood, collected after recovery from COVID-19. The receptor set was obtained from a human donor who had recovered from COVID-19. CDR3s include the opening cysteine and the closing phenylalanine or tryptophan. The D gene is left open where the match is weak. Clone size appears in some rows only: once, few, many, or a class for an expanded clone.

v_gene	j_gene	d_gene	abundance	CDR3nt	CDR3aa
TRBV19	TRBJ2-2	TRBD2	NA	TGTGCCAGTAGGGAGCGGGGGGGAACCGGGGAGCTGTTTTTT	CASRERGGTGELFF
TRBV2	TRBJ1-1	NA	few	TGTGCCAGCAGTGAAAGGAGGAACACTGAAGCTTTCTTT	CASSERRNTEAFF
TRBV29-1	TRBJ2-2	NA	NA	TGCAGCGTTGATGTCAGGAGGGGGACCGGGGAGCTGTTTTTT	CSVDVRRGTGELFF
TRBV6-1	TRBJ2-7	TRBD1	NA	TGTGCCAGCAGTGAAGAGGGGGCTGGAATCCACGAGCAGTACTTC	CASSEEGAGIHEQYF
TRBV29-1	TRBJ1-1	NA	few	TGCAGCGCCCCCGGGCCAGGCCACACTGAAGCTTTCTTT	CSAPGPGHTEAFF
TRBV7-2	TRBJ2-1	NA	NA	TGTGCCAGCAGCTTAGGAGTCGCGGAGCAGTTCTTC	CASSLGVAEQFF
TRBV13	TRBJ1-1	NA	few	TGTGCCAGCAGCTTAGGGCAGAACACTGAAGCTTTCTTT	CASSLGQNTEAFF
TRBV25-1	TRBJ1-4	TRBD1	once	TGTGCCAGCAGTGAGGACAGGGCCGCAAATGAAAAACTGTTTTTT	CASSEDRAANEKLFF
TRBV9	TRBJ2-1	NA	NA	TGTGCCAGCAGCGTAGGATTTTCGGCGGAAGGTTTAGACAATGAGCAGTTCTTC	CASSVGFSAEGLDNEQFF
TRBV7-9	TRBJ1-2	NA	few	TGTGCCAGCAGCCCGGGACCGGCGGGCTATGGCTACACCTTC	CASSPGPAGYGYTF
TRBV11-2	TRBJ2-7	TRBD1	NA	TGTGCCAGCAGCCCCGGGACAGGGTTCCACGAGCAGTACTTC	CASSPGTGFHEQYF
TRBV4-1	TRBJ2-3	NA	NA	TGCGCCAGCAGCCAAGCCCGCGACCTTTACACAGATACGCAGTATTTT	CASSQARDLYTDTQYF
TRBV18	TRBJ1-1	NA	NA	TGTGCCAGCTCACCGCTTACGGGTTCCAACACTGAAGCTTTCTTT	CASSPLTGSNTEAFF
TRBV3-1/TRBV3-2	TRBJ2-6	NA	NA	TGTGCCAGCAGCCAAAGACTCTCTGGGGCCAACGTCCTGACTTTC	CASSQRLSGANVLTF
TRBV15	TRBJ2-7	NA	once	TGTGCCACCAGCAGCGTTTACTACGAGCAGTACTTC	CATSSVYYEQYF
TRBV4-2	TRBJ2-7	NA	NA	TGTGCCAGCAGCCAAGAGGGGACCTACGAGCAGTACTTC	CASSQEGTYEQYF
TRBV19	TRBJ1-5	NA	NA	TGTGCCAGTAGTATTAAGGGTCCTCAGCCCCAGCATTTT	CASSIKGPQPQHF
TRBV7-6	TRBJ2-1	NA	NA	TGTGCCAGCAGCTTAGCCGCAGCGGGCGGATACCACAATGAGCAGTTCTTC	CASSLAAAGGYHNEQFF
TRBV7-9	TRBJ2-7	NA	NA	TGTGCCAGCAGCTTTGTAGGGAGCTCCTACGAGCAGTACTTC	CASSFVGSSYEQYF
TRBV18	TRBJ1-2	TRBD1	once	TGTGCCAGTGACGAATCCGGGACAGCAAACTATGGCTACACCTTC	CASDESGTANYGYTF
TRBV28	TRBJ1-2	TRBD1	NA	TGTGCCAGCAGTTTCCCAGGACAGGCCTTCGGCGGGTATGGCTACACCTTC	CASSFPGQAFGGYGYTF
TRBV6-2/TRBV6-3	TRBJ2-1	NA	NA	TGTGCCAGCAGCTGGACAGCAAGCTCCTACAATGAGCAGTTCTTC	CASSWTASSYNEQFF
TRBV10-3	TRBJ1-2	NA	once	TGTGCCATCAGTGAGACGGCGCACTATGGCTACACCTTC	CAISETAHYGYTF
TRBV19	TRBJ1-2	NA	NA	TGTGCCAGTAGTACCCGGGACCTAAGGGGGAACGGCTACACCTTC	CASSTRDLRGNGYTF
TRBV25-1	TRBJ1-2	NA	NA	TGTGCCAGCACCAGGGATGGGTATGGCTACACCTTC	CASTRDGYGYTF
TRBV6-4	TRBJ2-5	NA	NA	TGTGCCAGCAGTGACAGCCCTGTGGCCACCCAGTACTTC	CASSDSPVATQYF
TRBV7-6	TRBJ2-5	NA	NA	TGTGCCAGCAGCTTGACACATAAATCCAAAGAGACCCAGTACTTC	CASSLTHKSKETQYF
TRBV11-2	TRBJ1-3	TRBD1	NA	TGTGCCAGCAGCTTAGCTCGGACAGGCTCTGGAAACACCATATATTTT	CASSLARTGSGNTIYF
TRBV27	TRBJ1-2	NA	once	TGTGCCAGCAGTTTCGGCAGGAACTATGGCTACACCTTC	CASSFGRNYGYTF
TRBV20-1	TRBJ1-5	TRBD1	few	TGCAGTGCAAGTACAGGGGATCAGCCCCAGCATTTT	CSASTGDQPQHF
TRBV5-1	TRBJ2-3	NA	NA	TGCGCCAGCAGCTCGGCCACAGGGTCGGCAGATACGCAGTATTTT	CASSSATGSADTQYF
TRBV29-1	TRBJ1-2	NA	NA	TGCAGCGCCGCCACGGACGGACACTATGGCTACACCTTC	CSAATDGHYGYTF
TRBV4-1	TRBJ2-5	TRBD2	NA	TGCGCCAGCACTAGCGGGAGCCAAGAGACCCAGTACTTC	CASTSGSQETQYF
TRBV10-2	TRBJ2-2	TRBD2	NA	TGCGCCAGCAGTGAAGTCCTGGGGGGGTCGAACACCGGGGAGCTGTTTTTT	CASSEVLGGSNTGELFF
TRBV19	TRBJ1-5	TRBD1	NA	TGTGCCAGTAGTACTGTGGAGGGACAGGGGGCTAGTCAGCCCCAGCATTTT	CASSTVEGQGASQPQHF
TRBV19	TRBJ2-3	TRBD2	NA	TGTGCCAGTAGTATACGGTCTAGCGGGGGGCTCACAGATACGCAGTATTTT	CASSIRSSGGLTDTQYF
TRBV9	TRBJ2-3	NA	NA	TGTGCCAGCAGCGTAGATTACACAGATACGCAGTATTTT	CASSVDYTDTQYF
TRBV20-1	TRBJ2-5	TRBD2	once	TGCAGTGCTAGTTCCCTGGCGGGGGGGCCGCGAGAGACCCAGTACTTC	CSASSLAGGPRETQYF
TRBV7-9	TRBJ1-6	TRBD1	NA	TGTGCCAGCAGCCGCCAGACAGGGCCGAATTCACCCCTCCACTTT	CASSRQTGPNSPLHF
TRBV6-2/TRBV6-3	TRBJ1-6	NA	NA	TGTGCCAGCAGTTTAATAAACGGACGGACACTACGCCCCCTCCACTTT	CASSLINGRTLRPLHF
TRBV11-2	TRBJ1-2	NA	NA	TGTGCCAGCAGCTTGGCCAGAAGTTCCCCGAAAGGTGGCTACACCTTC	CASSLARSSPKGGYTF
TRBV15	TRBJ1-5	NA	NA	TGTGCCACCAGCAGAGATGGGCAGGGTAATCAGCCCCAGCATTTT	CATSRDGQGNQPQHF
TRBV21-1	TRBJ1-5	NA	NA	TGTGCCAGCAGCAAGGGCGGGCGCGGCAATATCCCCTTAACCCGTTATGGCAATCAGCCCCAGCATTTT	CASSKGGRGNIPLTRYGNQPQHF
TRBV11-2	TRBJ2-7	NA	NA	TGTGCCAGCAGCTTGGGGAGCTACGAGCAGTACTTC	CASSLGSYEQYF
TRBV5-1	TRBJ2-7	TRBD1	NA	TGCGCCAGCAGCTTGTTACAGGGGGCCTACGAGCAGTACTTC	CASSLLQGAYEQYF
TRBV4-2	TRBJ2-7	TRBD2	NA	TGTGCCAGCAGCCAAGCTAGCGGGGGGGCCTACGAGCAGTACTTC	CASSQASGGAYEQYF
TRBV5-1	TRBJ1-1	NA	few	TGCGCCAGCAGCTTGGGGGGGATGGTGAACACTGAAGCTTTCTTT	CASSLGGMVNTEAFF
TRBV6-1	TRBJ2-3	NA	NA	TGTGCCAGCAGTGAGGGGCAGGGCCGCACAGATACGCAGTATTTT	CASSEGQGRTDTQYF
TRBV6-5	TRBJ2-5	TRBD1	NA	TGTGCCAGCAGGACAGGGCAAGAGACCCAGTACTTC	CASRTGQETQYF
TRBV6-5	TRBJ2-3	NA	NA	TGTGCCAGCACAAGGGGGTACAACACAGATACGCAGTATTTT	CASTRGYNTDTQYF
TRBV7-3	TRBJ2-3	NA	NA	TGTGCCAGCAGTCGGGCTAGCACAGATACGCAGTATTTT	CASSRASTDTQYF
TRBV11-2	TRBJ1-6	NA	few	TGTGCCAGCAGCAATAATTCACCCCTCCACTTT	CASSNNSPLHF
TRBV5-6	TRBJ1-6	TRBD1	NA	TGTGCCAGCAGCTCCAGGACAGGGGGCTTGTATTCACCCCTCCACTTT	CASSSRTGGLYSPLHF